This record looks at one T cell receptor beta chain sequence and its context. The data were obtained in a study of OX40 agonist ivuxolimab in advanced cancers. Clones were sequenced by immunoSEQ multiplex PCR, and TCRdb holds only the in-frame ones, with some missing. The sample gives roughly 45,000 clones, about 75% of which show up once; 7.9% is in the top ten. CDR1 is SNHLY and CDR2 is FYNNEI in the germline V gene. The CDR3 extends over 12 amino acids. Trimming cost V 11 bases and J 3 bases; bases outside gene matches: 5. This clonotype originated in an adult with an advanced solid tumor such as melanoma, head and neck, liver or kidney cancer. The chain couples TRBV2 to TRBJ2-7; TRBD1 matches at 9 bases. Sequencing was performed on CD4+ or CD8+ T cells sorted from blood, taken in a trial of the OX40 agonist ivuxolimab. CDR3 sequence (DNA): TGTGCCGGCCGGGACAGGGACTACGAGCAGTACTTC. Its translation is CAGRDRDYEQYF.